Listed below are T cell receptor beta chains from one sample, sequenced in a study of shared clonotypes between healthy human individuals. Measured with immunoSEQ multiplex PCR; TCRdb has only the in-frame clones, and not every one. Here the sample spans approximately 1.1 million clones, 70% to 80% being singletons. Sequenced sample: memory CD4+ T cells from PBMCs. The receptor source for this set is a man between 18 and 35 years old in good health. Some clones in this sample may be carry-over from other donors' samples. Both conserved end residues are part of each CDR3. The D gene is left open where the match is weak. A clone size is listed for some rows: how often the clone was seen (once, few, many), or a class if it is expanded.

D gene	CDR3 length	V gene	clone size	J gene	CDR3 protein	CDR3 DNA
TRBD1	17	TRBV4-3	NA	TRBJ2-3	CASSPGAQGAITDTQYF	TGCGCCAGCAGCCCCGGAGCGCAGGGGGCGATCACAGATACGCAGTATTTT
NA	13	TRBV27	few	TRBJ2-1	CASSTQVSHEQFF	TGTGCCAGCAGTACCCAGGTTTCCCATGAGCAGTTCTTC
NA	14	TRBV18	NA	TRBJ1-1	CASSPFVDQSEAFF	TGTGCCAGCTCACCATTTGTCGATCAATCTGAAGCTTTCTTT
NA	17	TRBV11-2	NA	TRBJ2-1	CASSLPEAVYPYNEQFF	TGTGCCAGCAGCCTGCCTGAAGCAGTTTATCCGTACAATGAGCAGTTCTTC
TRBD1	18	TRBV18	NA	TRBJ2-3	CASSPGQGRERGTDTQYF	TGTGCCAGCTCACCGGGACAGGGCCGAGAGCGCGGCACAGATACGCAGTATTTT
NA	13	TRBV7-8	NA	TRBJ2-7	CASSFWVGGEQYF	TGTGCCAGCAGCTTTTGGGTCGGTGGGGAGCAGTACTTC
TRBD1	18	TRBV5-8	NA	TRBJ2-1	CASSQPGQGAVRGNEQFF	TGTGCCAGCAGCCAACCGGGACAGGGGGCTGTCAGGGGAAATGAGCAGTTCTTC
TRBD2	19	TRBV28	few	TRBJ2-3	CATTGPRLAGGIGTDTQYF	TGTGCCACCACGGGACCGAGACTAGCGGGAGGGATTGGCACAGATACGCAGTATTTT
NA	14	TRBV10-3	NA	TRBJ2-1	CAILAGTSYNEQFF	TGTGCCATCTTGGCGGGGACCTCCTACAATGAGCAGTTCTTC
NA	15	TRBV9	few	TRBJ1-1	CASSVGGTTYTEAFF	TGTGCCAGCAGCGTAGGCGGGACAACATATACTGAAGCTTTCTTT
TRBD1	15	TRBV10-3	NA	TRBJ2-1	CAIGTTGVPYNEQFF	TGTGCCATCGGCACCACAGGGGTACCCTACAATGAGCAGTTCTTC
NA	17	TRBV18	NA	TRBJ2-7	CASSPPRQGTTLYEQYF	TGTGCCAGCTCACCACCAAGGCAGGGGACTACCCTTTACGAGCAGTACTTC
NA	16	TRBV7-8	NA	TRBJ1-5	CASSLKVDRRNQPQHF	TGTGCCAGCAGCTTAAAGGTGGACAGACGAAATCAGCCCCAGCATTTT
NA	12	TRBV25-1	NA	TRBJ1-2	CASSAGDYGYTF	TGTGCCAGCAGTGCAGGTGACTATGGCTACACCTTC
NA	14	TRBV28	once	TRBJ1-3	CASSFGGYGNTIYF	TGTGCCAGCAGTTTCGGGGGGTATGGAAACACCATATATTTT
NA	12	TRBV2	once	TRBJ2-7	CASRGDAYEQYF	TGTGCCAGCAGGGGCGACGCTTACGAGCAGTACTTC
NA	12	TRBV7-9	few	TRBJ1-5	CASSSGFQPQHF	TGTGCCAGCAGCTCTGGTTTTCAGCCCCAGCATTTT
NA	13	TRBV9	once	TRBJ1-5	CASSVVVWRPQHF	TGTGCCAGCAGCGTAGTCGTCTGGCGGCCCCAGCATTTT
NA	12	TRBV28	NA	TRBJ2-2	CASSPWPGELFF	TGTGCCAGCAGCCCTTGGCCCGGGGAGCTGTTTTTT
TRBD2	15	TRBV7-2	many	TRBJ2-3	CASSSSAGEADTQYF	TGTGCCAGCAGCTCCTCAGCGGGAGAGGCAGATACGCAGTATTTT
TRBD2	14	TRBV4-1	NA	TRBJ2-5	CASSQGTSTETQYF	TGCGCCAGCAGCCAAGGGACTAGCACAGAGACCCAGTACTTC
NA	13	TRBV15	once	TRBJ2-2	CATSYKLAGELFF	TGTGCCACCAGCTATAAGTTAGCCGGGGAGCTGTTTTTT
NA	16	TRBV7-6	few	TRBJ2-3	CASSLGVNTFTDTQYF	TGTGCCAGCAGCTTAGGGGTGAACACGTTCACAGATACGCAGTATTTT
NA	13	TRBV28	NA	TRBJ2-1	CASRWGYYGEQFF	TGTGCCAGCAGATGGGGCTACTACGGTGAGCAGTTCTTC
TRBD2	14	TRBV6-1	once	TRBJ2-2	CAGGGTSGGGELFF	TGTGCCGGGGGCGGGACTAGCGGTGGCGGGGAGCTGTTTTTT
NA	15	TRBV19	NA	TRBJ2-3	CASSRADSPTDTQYF	TGTGCCAGTAGTAGGGCCGACAGCCCCACAGATACGCAGTATTTT
NA	11	TRBV6-1	NA	TRBJ2-2	CAGQGSGELFF	TGTGCCGGACAAGGAAGCGGGGAGCTGTTTTTT
TRBD2	18	TRBV4-2	few	TRBJ2-1	CASSQGLAGVSSYNEQFF	TGTGCCAGCAGCCAAGGACTAGCGGGAGTTTCCTCCTACAATGAGCAGTTCTTC